The T cell receptor (beta chain) described here comes from a study of blood T cell repertoires in COVID-19. V lost 1 base to trimming and J lost 8 bases, with 18 bases between them. In germline, CDR1 is LNHDA, CDR2 SQIVND (reference sequence). The CDR3 consists of 16 residues. In the source study's methods: Counts of nucleated cells, estimated from reference gene primer amplification, were obtained. TCRdb's copy holds only in-frame clones and misses some; the assay was immunoSEQ multiplex PCR. Clone size and V and J calls were adopted from that table, with D and trimming inferred from the DNA. The profile covers about 76,000 clones, with approximately 81% appearing a single time and 15% to 20% taken by the ten largest.

The source of this sequence is a woman aged 55-69 years with acute or convalescent COVID-19. Sequencing input: peripheral blood. V is TRBV19 and J is TRBJ2-1; D is perhaps TRBD1 (6 bases). Written as DNA, the CDR3 is TGTGCCAGTAGTATAGCGACAGGTAATAGGGGCTATGAGCAGTTCTTC. Its protein is CASSIATGNRGYEQFF.